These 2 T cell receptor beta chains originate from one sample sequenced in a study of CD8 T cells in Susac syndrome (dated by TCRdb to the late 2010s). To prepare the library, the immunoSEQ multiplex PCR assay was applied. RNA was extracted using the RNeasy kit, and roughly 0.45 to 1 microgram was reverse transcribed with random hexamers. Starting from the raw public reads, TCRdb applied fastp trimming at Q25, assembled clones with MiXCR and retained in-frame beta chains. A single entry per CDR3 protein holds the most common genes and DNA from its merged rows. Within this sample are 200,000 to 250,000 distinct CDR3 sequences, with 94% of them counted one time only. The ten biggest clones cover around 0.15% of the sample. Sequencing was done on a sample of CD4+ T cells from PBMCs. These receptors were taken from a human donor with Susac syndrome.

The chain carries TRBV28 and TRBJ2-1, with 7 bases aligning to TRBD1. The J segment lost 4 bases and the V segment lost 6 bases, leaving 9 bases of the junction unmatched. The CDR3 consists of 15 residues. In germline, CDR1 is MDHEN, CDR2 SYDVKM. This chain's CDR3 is CASSMWTGGYNEQFF. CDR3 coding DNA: TGTGCCAGCAGCATGTGGACAGGTGGTTACAATGAGCAGTTCTTC.

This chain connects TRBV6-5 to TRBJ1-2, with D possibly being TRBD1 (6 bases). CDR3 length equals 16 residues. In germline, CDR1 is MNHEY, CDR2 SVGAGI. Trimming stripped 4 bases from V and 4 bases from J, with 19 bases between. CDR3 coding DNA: TGTGCCAGCAGTTCCGAAAACAGGGTAGCGGGCTATGGCTACACCTTC. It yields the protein CASSSENRVAGYGYTF.